One sample yielded the 7 T cell receptor beta chains listed below, sequenced in a study of T-cell memory formation after mild COVID-19. MiXCR, run by TCRdb on the 5' RACE reads, gives a single entry per CDR3 protein. This sample has 250,000 to 350,000 distinct CDR3 sequences; 15% to 20% occur once, and the top ten carry 22%. Input material: PBMCs or a T cell subset sorted from them (not recorded which). These receptors were obtained from a man between 18 and 29 years old who had mild COVID-19 (a few samples of this study predate the infection). Cell type and time point are not known.

The chain couples TRBV6-5 to TRBJ2-1; D ambiguous. Trimming left V 4 bases short and J 0 bases short, with 7 bases between. There are 14 residues in the CDR3. In germline, CDR1 is MNHEY, CDR2 SVGAGI. The CDR3 sequence is CASSSSSSYNEQFF. CDR3 bases: TGTGCCAGCAGTTCCAGCAGCTCCTACAATGAGCAGTTCTTC.

There are a few counts of this clonotype. The genes are TRBV7-2 and TRBJ1-4; no clear D gene. The V end was cut by 1 base, the J end by 3 bases, with 9 bases between. Germline V CDR1 and CDR2: SGHTA, FQGNSA. The CDR3 is 15 residues long. The CDR3 loop reads CASSLDVGANEKLFF. Written as DNA, the CDR3 is TGTGCCAGCAGCTTAGACGTTGGCGCTAATGAAAAACTGTTTTTT.

In its sample, this clonotype was seen a few times. The chain has TRBV12-3 or TRBV12-4 and TRBJ2-1; D tentatively fits TRBD1 or TRBD2 (5 bases each). The CDR3 totals 15 residues. Trimming cost V 7 bases and J 3 bases, with 16 bases left between them. CDR3: CASILGRTIYNEQFF. The CDR3 region has the DNA TGTGCCAGCATCTTGGGACGGACGATCTACAATGAGCAGTTCTTC.

A few counts support this clonotype. The V call is TRBV12-3 or TRBV12-4, the J call TRBJ2-5, with D possibly matching TRBD2 (6 bases). CDR3 length: 13 amino acids. The V gene lost 5 bases and the J gene lost 8 bases, with 15 bases spanning the gap. In DNA, the CDR3 is TGTGCCAGCAGTGGGACGGAGGGAGGAACCCAGTACTTC. It is translated as CASSGTEGGTQYF.

This clonotype was seen a handful of times. The chain joins TRBV6-1 to TRBJ2-6; 7 bases match TRBD1. The V gene end was trimmed by 6 bases and the J gene end by 2 bases; junction bases not matched to a gene: 16. This CDR3 is built from 19 residues. CDR1 and CDR2 from the germline V gene are MNHNS and SASEGT. The CDR3 nucleotides read TGTGCCAGCAGCGCCCGCCTCAGGGACAGCTCAACTGGGGCCAACGTCCTGACTTTC. Translating it yields CASSARLRDSSTGANVLTF.

This clonotype was picked up a small number of times. V usage is TRBV20-1 and J usage is TRBJ2-5, with D unresolved. This CDR3 region has 16 residues. V was shortened by 3 bases and J by 1 base, with 18 bases between the two germline ends. Germline assignment: CDR1 DFQATT and CDR2 SNEGSKA (reference sequence). CDR3 region: CSARPRDPTTQETQYF. Here the CDR3 DNA reads TGCAGTGCTAGGCCTCGCGATCCCACAACCCAAGAGACCCAGTACTTC.

In its sample, this clonotype was seen many times. The chain combines TRBV5-1 with TRBJ2-2; D ambiguous. The CDR3 loop spans 12 amino acids. Trimming removed 0 bases at V and 8 bases at J, with 5 bases between. The germline V gene has CDR1 SGHRS and CDR2 YFSETQ. CDR3 coding DNA: TGCGCCAGCAGCTTGGAATGGGGGGAGCTGTTTTTT. This translates into CASSLEWGELFF.